The 30 T cell receptor beta chains below all came from one sample that was sequenced in a study of blood T cell repertoires in COVID-19. This table comes from immunoSEQ multiplex PCR, and its TCRdb copy is limited to in-frame clones, with some not included. The sample lists about 200,000 clones, less than 95% occurring once. The sequenced sample was peripheral blood. Receptors originate from a man aged 25 to 45 with COVID-19, enrolled during active disease.

The chain is built from TRBV5-1 and TRBJ2-5; D is undetermined. CDR1 and CDR2 (germline): SGHRS, YFSETQ. V lost 5 bases, J lost 4 bases, and 21 bases lay in between. The CDR3 covers 16 residues. CDR3 coding DNA: TGCGCCAGCAGGACCTCCGGGTCACCACCTGGAGAGACCCAGTACTTC. Encoded protein: CASRTSGSPPGETQYF.

The V call is TRBV10-3, the J call TRBJ1-1; D is undetermined. Germline assignment: CDR1 ENHRY and CDR2 SYGVKD. Trimming took off 4 bases at V and 0 bases at J, with 6 bases between the two ends. This CDR3 is built from 13 residues. As DNA, the CDR3 is TGTGCCATCAGTGTATCTTTGAACACTGAAGCTTTCTTT. Translating it yields CAISVSLNTEAFF.

This clone has a single count. The chain joins TRBV6-1 to TRBJ1-1; D gene uncertain. Looked up from germline, CDR1 is MNHNS and CDR2 is SASEGT. This CDR3 has 15 residues. The V end lost 2 bases, the J end lost 5 bases, and 15 bases lay between the germline ends. CDR3 nucleotides: TGTGCCAGCAGTGAATCGGCCAACGCAGGTACTGAAGCTTTCTTT. This encodes CASSESANAGTEAFF.

This clone was picked up one time. The J gene is TRBJ2-2, the V gene TRBV11-3; 10 nucleotides agree with TRBD1. The CDR3 is 17 amino acids. V shed 5 bases, J shed 2 bases, and the junction held 8 bases outside the gene matches. Germline CDR1 SGHNT, CDR2 YENEEA. The CDR3 loop reads CASSPRQGATNTGELFF. The DNA of the CDR3 is TGTGCCAGCAGCCCCCGACAGGGGGCAACTAACACCGGGGAGCTGTTTTTT.

The rearrangement joins TRBV15 to TRBJ2-6; D possibly corresponds to TRBD2 (6 bases). This CDR3 is 15 amino acids long. Germline V gene data show CDR1 as LNHNV and CDR2 as YYDKDF (reference sequence). V was pared by 3 bases and J by 1 base, with 7 bases between. For the CDR3, the DNA is TGTGCCACCAGCAGGGGGGGATCTGGGGCCAACGTCCTGACTTTC. Its translation is CATSRGGSGANVLTF.

The chain carries TRBV7-3 and TRBJ1-6; the D is unclear. This CDR3 region has 16 residues. Trimming pared 3 bases from V and 5 bases from J, leaving 14 bases between. Germline V gene lookup returns CDR1 SGHTA and CDR2 FQGTGA. The CDR3 DNA sequence: TGTGCCAGCAGCTTCTCCCTGTCCGCGGATAATTCACCCCTCCACTTT. Protein product: CASSFSLSADNSPLHF.

This chain joins TRBV30 and TRBJ2-1, with no clear D. Trimming left V 2 bases short and J 7 bases short, with 12 bases between. The CDR3 runs to 13 residues. Per the germline V gene, CDR1 is GTSNPN and CDR2 is SVGIG (reference sequence). Here the CDR3 reads CAWSPDPGNEQFF. The DNA for the CDR3 is TGTGCCTGGAGTCCCGATCCCGGGAATGAGCAGTTCTTC.

The V and J genes are TRBV7-9 and TRBJ2-5, with TRBD1 matching over 10 bases. CDR1 is SEHNR, CDR2 FQNEAQ, per germline (reference sequence). The CDR3 is 16 amino acids. J lost 4 bases, V lost 4 bases, and 9 bases had no gene match. The CDR3 loop reads CASSSEDRGIIETQYF. The CDR3 nucleotides are TGTGCCAGCAGCTCAGAGGACAGGGGGATTATAGAGACCCAGTACTTC.

This chain uses TRBV4-1 with TRBJ1-4; 10 bases line up with TRBD1. Germline V CDR1 and CDR2: MGHRA, YSYEKL. Trimming cost V 1 base and J 2 bases; bases outside gene matches: 10. CDR3 size: 19 residues. CDR3: CASSQGIPGQGITNEKLFF. Written as DNA, the CDR3 is TGCGCCAGCAGCCAAGGTATACCGGGACAGGGGATCACTAATGAAAAACTGTTTTTT.

About this clone itself: The sample contains more than one DNA sequence encoding this CDR3. The V call is TRBV10-1, the J call TRBJ2-7; possibly TRBD1 for D (6 bases). The germline gives CDR1 WNHNN, CDR2 SYGVQD (reference sequence). The CDR3 runs to 14 residues. The V end was cut by 6 bases, the J end by 1 base, with 13 bases between. CDR3 sequence: CASSGKGVSYEQYF. The DNA for the CDR3 is TGCGCCAGCAGCGGTAAGGGGGTTTCCTACGAGCAGTACTTC.

The V call is TRBV5-1, the J call TRBJ2-2; D remains ambiguous. CDR1 SGHRS and CDR2 YFSETQ come from the germline V gene. This CDR3 is 14 amino acids long. V was shortened by 1 base and J by 0 bases, with 4 bases between the two germline ends. Here the CDR3 reads CASSLTTNTGELFF. CDR3 DNA sequence: TGCGCCAGCAGCTTGACAACGAACACCGGGGAGCTGTTTTTT.

The chain uses TRBV7-9 and TRBJ1-4; a possible D gene is TRBD1 (6 bases). Germline V gene lookup returns CDR1 SEHNR and CDR2 FQNEAQ (reference sequence). Trimming stripped 2 bases from V and 4 bases from J, with 11 bases between. This CDR3 comprises 15 residues. CDR3 sequence: CASSLQGGGNEKLFF. The DNA for the CDR3 is TGTGCCAGCAGCTTACAGGGAGGGGGTAATGAAAAACTGTTTTTT. Drawing the rest from reference TRBV7-9 and TRBJ1-4, the complete variable domain is DTGVSQNPRHKITKRGQNVTFRCDPISEHNRLYWYRQTLGQGPEFLTYFQNEAQLEKSRLLSDRFSAERPKGSFSTLEIQRTEQGDSAMYLCASSLQGGGNEKLFFGSGTQLSVL.

The V gene is TRBV5-6, the J gene TRBJ1-2; D is uncertain. From germline, CDR1 is SGHDT and CDR2 YYEEEE. The CDR3 covers 13 residues. Trimming removed 4 bases at V and 2 bases at J, with 9 bases between. The CDR3: CASSAAANYGYTF. The CDR3 DNA sequence: TGTGCCAGCAGCGCAGCGGCGAACTATGGCTACACCTTC.

The V call is TRBV11-2, the J call TRBJ1-2; 11 nucleotides agree with TRBD1. After removal of 5 bases from V and 8 bases from J, the junction contained 10 bases not matched to a gene. Germline V CDR1 and CDR2: SGHAT, FQNNGV. The length of the CDR3 is 15 residues. CDR3 loop: CASSLGQGALLGYTF. As DNA, the CDR3 is TGTGCCAGCAGCCTAGGACAGGGGGCCTTGTTAGGCTACACCTTC.

The chain carries TRBV6-5 and TRBJ2-7; 7 nucleotides line up with TRBD2. The CDR3 is 14 amino acids. Germline V lookup: CDR1 MNHEY, CDR2 SVGAGI. Trimming at V came to 7 bases and at J to 3 bases, leaving 9 bases not matched to a gene. CDR3: CASIESGEGYEQYF. The CDR3 DNA follows: TGTGCCAGCATCGAATCGGGGGAGGGCTACGAGCAGTACTTC.

The V gene is TRBV5-1, the J gene TRBJ2-5; D unclear. Germline V CDR1 and CDR2: SGHRS, YFSETQ. V was clipped by 3 bases and J by 4 bases, with 13 bases between them. The CDR3 has 14 residues. CDR3 loop: CASSSNIPLETQYF. DNA of the CDR3: TGCGCCAGCAGCTCAAACATACCGCTAGAGACCCAGTACTTC. Full variable domain (outside the CDR3, taken from reference TRBV5-1 and TRBJ2-5): KAGVTQTPRYLIKTRGQQVTLSCSPISGHRSVSWYQQTPGQGLQFLFEYFSETQRNKGNFPGRFSGRQFSNSRSEMNVSTLELGDSALYLCASSSNIPLETQYFGPGTRLLVL.

This chain links TRBV19 with TRBJ1-5; 10 bases fit TRBD1. The CDR3 covers 19 residues. The V gene's germline CDR1 is LNHDA and CDR2 SQIVND (reference sequence). Trimming took 5 bases from V and 2 from J; bases not matched to a gene: 15. CDR3 protein: CASSARPGQGTRGNQPQHF. Written as DNA, the CDR3 is TGTGCCAGTAGTGCCCGACCGGGACAGGGGACCCGAGGCAATCAGCCCCAGCATTTT.

J is TRBJ2-5 and V is TRBV6-2 or TRBV6-3; 7 nucleotides match TRBD1. The V gene end was trimmed by 2 bases and the J gene end by 4 bases; junction bases not matched to a gene: 7. The CDR3 runs 15 residues. The germline V gene encodes CDR1 MNHEY and CDR2 SVGEGT. The chain's CDR3 is CASSYEGAVSETQYF. CDR3 in DNA: TGTGCCAGCAGTTACGAGGGGGCCGTTTCAGAGACCCAGTACTTC.

A remark on this clone: The same CDR3 can be traced to other DNA sequences in this sample. This rearrangement joins TRBV7-3 to TRBJ2-1, with TRBD2 matching over 10 bases. Germline V gene data show CDR1 as SGHTA and CDR2 as FQGTGA. This CDR3 comprises 15 residues. V lost 3 bases, J lost 3 bases, and 2 bases stayed unmatched. CDR3 DNA sequence: TGTGCCAGCAGCTTTATAGCGGGGGGCTACAATGAGCAGTTCTTC. This sequence encodes CASSFIAGGYNEQFF.

This rearrangement joins TRBV2 to TRBJ2-3; TRBD2 is a possible D gene (6 bases). The CDR3 is 13 residues long. Germline CDR1 and CDR2: SNHLY and FYNNEI. V lost 9 bases and J lost 1, with 11 bases in between. CDR3 sequence (DNA): TGTGCCAGTTTAATAGCGGGCACAGATACGCAGTATTTT. Amino acid sequence: CASLIAGTDTQYF.

V usage is TRBV5-1 and J usage is TRBJ1-2; D unclear. Trimming pared 0 bases from V and 3 bases from J, leaving 12 bases between. The CDR3 contains 15 residues. The germline CDR1 and CDR2 sequences are SGHRS and YFSETQ. The CDR3 DNA follows: TGCGCCAGCAGCTTGGCCCCGGGTAACGACTATGGCTACACCTTC. Its translation: CASSLAPGNDYGYTF.

The chain uses TRBV3-1 (or the pseudogene TRBV3-2) and TRBJ1-5; no definite D call. The CDR3 is 14 residues long. Trimming removed 1 base from V and 3 bases from J, with 7 bases in between. From germline, CDR1 is LGHDT and CDR2 YNNKEL (reference sequence). The CDR3 nucleotides are TGTGCCAGCAGCCAAGCGGGTTCCAATCAGCCCCAGCATTTT. This encodes CASSQAGSNQPQHF.

This chain uses TRBV2 with TRBJ2-1; the D gene is possibly TRBD2 (6 bases). CDR1 and CDR2 (germline): SNHLY, FYNNEI. V was trimmed by 6 bases and J by 4 bases, leaving 13 bases between them. The CDR3 is 14 amino acids. The CDR3 is CASRGPGLYNEQFF. The CDR3 coding sequence is TGTGCCAGCAGGGGACCGGGACTGTACAATGAGCAGTTCTTC. The full variable domain, rest sourced from reference TRBV2 and TRBJ2-1, is EPEVTQTPSHQVTQMGQEVILRCVPISNHLYFYWYRQILGQKVEFLVSFYNNEISEKSEIFDDQFSVERPDGSNFTLKIRSTKLEDSAMYFCASRGPGLYNEQFFGPGTRLTVL.

V and J are TRBV27 and TRBJ2-2; the D gene is possibly TRBD1 (6 bases). The CDR3 loop spans 16 amino acids. Germline CDR1 is MNHEY and CDR2 is SMNVEV (reference sequence). V lost 0 bases and J 6 bases, leaving 14 bases between the germline ends. The CDR3 reads CASSLSSEKGAGELFF. The CDR3 DNA reads TGTGCCAGCAGTTTATCTTCCGAAAAGGGGGCCGGGGAGCTGTTTTTT.

This chain links TRBV6-5 with TRBJ1-2, with a possible D match to TRBD1 (6 bases). V lost 6 bases and J 1 base, leaving 9 bases between the germline ends. This CDR3 contains 13 residues. CDR1 and CDR2 from the germline V gene are MNHEY and SVGAGI. This chain's CDR3 is CASSGDNNYGYTF. CDR3 in DNA: TGTGCCAGCAGCGGGGACAATAACTATGGCTACACCTTC.

The CDR3 sequence is CASSLGTGVTDTQYF. In nucleotides, the CDR3 is TGTGCCAGCAGCTTGGGGACAGGGGTTACAGATACGCAGTATTTT. The chain carries TRBV11-2 and TRBJ2-3, with 10 bases identical to TRBD1. Germline V CDR1 and CDR2: SGHAT, FQNNGV. This CDR3 spans 15 amino acids. V shed 3 bases, J shed 3 bases, and the junction held 3 bases outside the gene matches.

V is TRBV4-2 and J is TRBJ2-2; 10 bases match TRBD2. The V gene end was trimmed by 0 bases and the J gene end by 6 bases; junction bases not matched to a gene: 4. This CDR3 spans 16 amino acids. Germline V gene data show CDR1 as LGHNA and CDR2 as YNFKEQ. CDR3 coding DNA: TGTGCCAGCAGCCAAGATAGCCTAGCGGGGGCCGGGGAGCTGTTTTTT. Its translation is CASSQDSLAGAGELFF.

This chain connects TRBV14 to TRBJ2-7; 8 bases agree with TRBD1. Germline V gene sequence: CDR1 SGHDN, CDR2 FVKESK. The ends lost 3 bases at V and 2 bases at J; junction bases unmatched: 3. This CDR3 has 14 amino acids. CDR3 sequence: CASSQGTGPYEQYF. CDR3 sequence (DNA): TGTGCCAGCAGCCAGGGGACAGGTCCCTACGAGCAGTACTTC.

This chain joins TRBV27 and TRBJ1-6, with 9 nucleotides matching TRBD1. Trimming took 5 bases from V and 8 from J; bases not matched to a gene: 4. Germline V CDR1 and CDR2: MNHEY, SMNVEV (reference sequence). This CDR3 has 14 residues. The CDR3 coding sequence is TGTGCCAGCAGTAAGGACAGGGGAGATTCACCCCTCCACTTT. It specifies CASSKDRGDSPLHF.

The chain is built from TRBV3-1 (or the pseudogene TRBV3-2) and TRBJ1-2, with D tentatively TRBD1 (5 bases). The V and J ends lost 0 bases and 5 bases respectively, with 7 bases between them. The CDR3 runs 13 residues. The germline V gene has CDR1 LGHDT and CDR2 YNNKEL (reference sequence). The CDR3 loop is CASSQDQGYGYTF. The CDR3 nucleotides read TGTGCCAGCAGCCAAGACCAGGGATATGGCTACACCTTC.